The 29 T cell receptor beta chains reported below all come from one sample, sequenced in a study of blood T cell repertoires in COVID-19. Measured with immunoSEQ multiplex PCR; TCRdb has only the in-frame clones, and not every one. Among 100,000 or so clones listed, about 86% were seen once. The sample was peripheral blood. The receptors stem from a man aged 60 to 75 with acute or convalescent COVID-19.

This sequence joins TRBV3-1 (or the pseudogene TRBV3-2) and TRBJ2-5, with 8 positions matching TRBD1. Germline V gene data show CDR1 as LGHDT and CDR2 as YNNKEL (reference sequence). The V and J ends lost 1 base and 5 bases, in that order; junction bases with no gene match: 9. The CDR3 is 16 residues long. The CDR3 DNA sequence: TGTGCCAGCAGCCAAGTTCGTCAGGGGGCTAGGGAGACCCAGTACTTC. This translates into CASSQVRQGARETQYF.

The CDR3 sequence: CSVGGQMNTEAFF. The CDR3 bases are TGCAGCGTTGGCGGACAGATGAACACTGAAGCTTTCTTT. The chain carries TRBV29-1 and TRBJ1-1, with D possibly TRBD1 on 6 matching bases. The V gene lost 4 bases and the J gene lost 0 bases, with 9 bases spanning the gap. Germline assignment: CDR1 SQVTM and CDR2 ANQGSEA. There are 13 residues in the CDR3.

CDR3 sequence (DNA): TGTGCCAGCATCAAAATGGGGCAAACCTACGAGCAGTACTTC. It yields the protein CASIKMGQTYEQYF. This chain connects TRBV21-1 to TRBJ2-7; the table's D call, TRBD1, has no DNA check behind it. TRBV21-1 is shown as a pseudogene. This CDR3 region has 14 residues.

The chain is built from TRBV20-1 and TRBJ1-1; 9 bases are a match to TRBD1. Germline V gene data show CDR1 as DFQATT and CDR2 as SNEGSKA (reference sequence). V was pared by 6 bases and J by 12 bases, with 8 bases of the junction left unmatched. The CDR3 extends over 11 amino acids. This chain's CDR3 is CSAVRDRVPFF. The CDR3 nucleotides read TGCAGTGCAGTCCGGGACAGGGTACCTTTCTTT.

This sequence joins TRBV11-2 and TRBJ1-1, with D possibly TRBD1 on 6 matching bases. The CDR3 has 14 residues. V dropped 4 bases and J dropped 1 base, with 10 bases sitting between them. Germline loops: CDR1 SGHAT, CDR2 FQNNGV. The CDR3 protein is CASSWTVTNTEAFF. DNA of the CDR3: TGTGCCAGCAGCTGGACAGTCACGAACACTGAAGCTTTCTTT.

This clone was observed a few times. This same CDR3 is encoded by further DNA sequences in the sample. The chain joins TRBV24-1 to TRBJ2-2; TRBD1 might be the D (5 bases). CDR1 and CDR2 from the germline V gene are KGHDR and SFDVKD. V lost 0 bases, J lost 5 bases, and 9 bases lay in between. The CDR3 runs to 15 residues. As DNA, the CDR3 is TGTGCCACCAGTGATTTGACAGGTGGGACCGGGGAGCTGTTTTTT. Protein: CATSDLTGGTGELFF.

This clone was counted at least ten times. The rearrangement links TRBV5-1 to TRBJ2-1, with 8 bases aligning to TRBD1. With V trimmed by 2 bases and J by 5 bases, 6 bases remained unmatched. Per germline, CDR1 SGHRS and CDR2 YFSETQ. This CDR3 spans 15 amino acids. The CDR3 DNA sequence: TGCGCCAGCAGCTTCGGACAGGGCCGAAACAATGAGCAGTTCTTC. This translates into CASSFGQGRNNEQFF.

CDR3 bases: TGTGCCAGCAGCTTAGAATTCCGGTGGACGGGGGGCAAAGAGACCCAGTACTTC. It yields the protein CASSLEFRWTGGKETQYF. V gene TRBV7-6 combines with J gene TRBJ2-5; a weak D match, TRBD2 (7 bases). CDR1 is SGHVS, CDR2 FNYEAQ, per germline. V was cut by 1 base and J by 3 bases, with 21 bases left in between. The CDR3 runs 18 residues.

The chain links TRBV11-3 to TRBJ1-1; D gene ambiguous. The CDR3 loop spans 13 amino acids. V lost 4 bases to trimming and J lost 1 base, with 7 bases between them. In germline, CDR1 is SGHNT, CDR2 YENEEA. The CDR3 nucleotides read TGTGCCAGCAGCTGGGCCAGGAACACTGAAGCTTTCTTT. Protein: CASSWARNTEAFF. Full variable domain (rest looked up from reference TRBV11-3 and TRBJ1-1): EAGVVQSPRYKIIEKKQPVAFWCNPISGHNTLYWYLQNLGQGPELLIRYENEEAVDDSQLPKDRFSAERLKGVDSTLKIQPAELGDSAVYLCASSWARNTEAFFGQGTRLTVV.

This chain links TRBV5-1 with TRBJ1-5; D is unclear. CDR3 length: 14 amino acids. Deletions cut 4 bases from V and 4 bases from J, with 12 bases between. Germline V gene sequence: CDR1 SGHRS, CDR2 YFSETQ. The CDR3 coding sequence is TGCGCCAGCAGCCCGGGAGATGGGAATCAGCCCCAGCATTTT. Residues: CASSPGDGNQPQHF.

CDR3 in DNA: TGTGCCAGCAGTTTATCTCCGGACAGGGGAACCTTCTTT. Amino acid sequence: CASSLSPDRGTFF. This chain uses TRBV28 with TRBJ1-1; 9 positions match TRBD1. The CDR3 is 13 amino acids. With V trimmed by 1 base and J by 14 bases, 8 bases remained unmatched. From germline, CDR1 is MDHEN and CDR2 SYDVKM.

The V call is TRBV5-5, the J call TRBJ2-1; D call uncertain. This CDR3 has 16 amino acids. The germline gives CDR1 SGHKS, CDR2 YYEKEE (reference sequence). Trimming removed 3 bases from V and 7 bases from J, with 20 bases in between. This CDR3 reads CASSSLHPTAPNEQFF. The DNA for the CDR3 is TGTGCCAGCAGCTCTCTACACCCTACAGCCCCTAATGAGCAGTTCTTC.

V and J are TRBV29-1 and TRBJ1-2; D gene ambiguous. This CDR3 is 12 amino acids long. Trimming took off 4 bases at V and 3 bases at J, with 9 bases between the two ends. The V gene's germline CDR1 is SQVTM and CDR2 ANQGSEA. This CDR3 reads CSVVGNDYGYTF. The CDR3, as DNA: TGCAGCGTTGTCGGGAACGACTATGGCTACACCTTC. The full variable domain, completed using reference TRBV29-1 and TRBJ1-2, is SAVISQKPSRDICQRGTSLTIQCQVDSQVTMMFWYRQQPGQSLTLIATANQGSEATYESGFVIDKFPISRPNLTFSTLTVSNMSPEDSSIYLCSVVGNDYGYTFGSGTRLTVV.

The chain combines TRBV5-1 with TRBJ1-1, with D unresolved. This CDR3 has 15 residues. Germline assignment: CDR1 SGHRS and CDR2 YFSETQ. V was pared by 4 bases and J by 4 bases, with 17 bases between. CDR3 region: CASSNPGADGTEAFF. As DNA, the CDR3 is TGCGCCAGCAGCAACCCGGGAGCCGATGGCACTGAAGCTTTCTTT.

This clone was recorded a few times. The V and J genes are TRBV3-1 (or the pseudogene TRBV3-2) and TRBJ2-7; TRBD2 matches 8 bases. Germline CDR1 and CDR2: LGHDT and YNNKEL (reference sequence). The J segment lost 2 bases and the V segment lost 1 base, leaving 13 bases of the junction unmatched. The CDR3 contains 18 residues. Written as DNA, the CDR3 is TGTGCCAGCAGCCAAGGGGTCGTAGCGGGGCGGCAGGCCTACGAGCAGTACTTC. Encoded protein: CASSQGVVAGRQAYEQYF.

The chain has TRBV12-5 and TRBJ1-6; D gene unclear. V lost 4 bases and J lost 3, with 10 bases in between. The germline CDR1 and CDR2 sequences are LGHNT and FRNRAP. The CDR3 runs to 15 residues. The CDR3: CASGSSGGYNSPLHF. The CDR3 region has the DNA TGTGCTAGTGGTTCCTCGGGAGGCTATAATTCACCCCTCCACTTT.

The chain links TRBV30 to TRBJ2-5, with 7 bases aligning to TRBD1. Losses at the gene ends were 2 bases for V and 5 bases for J; bases not matched to a gene: 11. The CDR3 contains 15 residues. The germline gives CDR1 GTSNPN, CDR2 SVGIG (reference sequence). This CDR3 is CAWSRRRTGPETQYF. The DNA for the CDR3 is TGTGCCTGGAGTAGGCGTCGGACAGGCCCTGAGACCCAGTACTTC.

The chain recombines TRBV18 with TRBJ1-6; TRBD1 agrees at 9 bases. Germline CDR1 KGHSH, CDR2 LQKENI. Trimming at V came to 5 bases and at J to 8 bases, leaving 7 bases not matched to a gene. CDR3 length: 15 residues. This CDR3 is CASSARQGDHSPLHF. In DNA, the CDR3 is TGTGCCAGCTCAGCCAGACAGGGGGATCATTCACCCCTCCACTTT.

V gene TRBV4-3 combines with J gene TRBJ1-5, with D uncertain. V lost 0 bases, J lost 0 bases, and 18 bases lay in between. Per germline, CDR1 LGHNA and CDR2 YSLEER. The CDR3 covers 19 residues. CDR3 amino acids: CASSQDPPSGTNSNQPQHF. The CDR3 DNA follows: TGCGCCAGCAGCCAAGATCCCCCTTCAGGCACCAATAGCAATCAGCCCCAGCATTTT.

This chain links TRBV6-6 with TRBJ2-3, with 9 bases lining up with TRBD1. This CDR3 has 14 residues. CDR1 is MNHNY and CDR2 is SVGAGI in the germline V gene (reference sequence). Unmatched junction bases numbered 3, after V lost 7 bases and J lost 1 base. This CDR3 reads CASKNRGRTDTQYF. The CDR3 nucleotides read TGTGCCAGCAAAAACAGGGGGCGCACAGATACGCAGTATTTT.

The chain is built from TRBV11-3 and TRBJ1-1, with a possible D match to TRBD1 (5 bases). In germline, CDR1 is SGHNT, CDR2 YENEEA. Between the trimmed V and J ends, which lost 0 bases and 5 bases, there was a span of 10 bases. The CDR3 totals 14 residues. Here the CDR3 reads CASSLDWRGTEAFF. In nucleotides, the CDR3 is TGTGCCAGCAGCTTAGATTGGAGGGGAACTGAAGCTTTCTTT.

This clone was found once. CDR3 region: CASLTGQGTEAFF. CDR3 bases: TGTGCCAGCCTTACGGGGCAGGGGACTGAAGCTTTCTTT. The V and J genes are TRBV6-5 and TRBJ1-1; a possible D gene is TRBD1 (6 bases). The V and J ends lost 8 bases and 5 bases respectively, with 15 bases between them. The germline V gene encodes CDR1 MNHEY and CDR2 SVGAGI. The CDR3 runs 13 residues.

J is TRBJ1-6 and V is TRBV28; 8 nucleotides match TRBD1. Per the germline V gene, CDR1 is MDHEN and CDR2 is SYDVKM. V lost 5 bases and J lost 9; bases outside the gene matches: 9. The CDR3 sequence is 15 residues long. This chain's CDR3 is CASSRITGGPSPLHF. The CDR3 DNA reads as TGTGCCAGCAGTAGAATCACAGGGGGTCCTTCACCCCTCCACTTT.

Concerning this clone itself: Other nucleotide sequences in the sample specify the same CDR3. J is TRBJ2-1 and V is TRBV5-1, with D perhaps TRBD1 (5 bases). V was cut by 2 bases and J by 7 bases, with 16 bases left in between. Germline V gives CDR1 SGHRS, CDR2 YFSETQ. The CDR3 is 15 amino acids. The CDR3 DNA is TGCGCCAGCAGCTTCGGGCAGGGTGTAGGTAATGAGCAGTTCTTC. Residues: CASSFGQGVGNEQFF.

V usage is TRBV5-1 and J usage is TRBJ2-1; the D is unclear. V was trimmed by 0 bases and J by 7 bases, leaving 8 bases between them. In germline, CDR1 is SGHRS, CDR2 YFSETQ. The CDR3 has 13 residues. CDR3 in amino acids: CASSLAGRNEQFF. Here the CDR3 DNA reads TGCGCCAGCAGCTTGGCGGGTCGGAATGAGCAGTTCTTC.

This clone was observed a few times. This chain uses TRBV13 with TRBJ2-1; D may be TRBD1 (6 bases). Trimming pared 2 bases from V and 3 bases from J, leaving 11 bases between. The CDR3 covers 15 residues. Germline V gene lookup returns CDR1 PRHDT and CDR2 FYEKMQ (reference sequence). The CDR3 coding sequence is TGTGCCAGCAGCTTACGTCAGGGGCTCTACAATGAGCAGTTCTTC. Translated, it gives CASSLRQGLYNEQFF.

This clone was found once. The gene calls are TRBV30 and TRBJ1-5; 7 positions agree with TRBD1. Unmatched junction bases numbered 1, after V lost 1 base and J lost 1 base. Germline assignment: CDR1 GTSNPN and CDR2 SVGIG (reference sequence). The CDR3 loop spans 14 amino acids. CDR3 sequence reads: CAWSDRGSNQPQHF. The CDR3 nucleotides read TGTGCCTGGAGTGACAGGGGAAGCAATCAGCCCCAGCATTTT.

V is TRBV3-1 (or the pseudogene TRBV3-2) and J is TRBJ1-6; weak D call: TRBD1 (5 bases). Trimming stripped 1 base from V and 17 bases from J, with 12 bases between. The CDR3 has 12 residues. Germline V gene data show CDR1 as LGHDT and CDR2 as YNNKEL (reference sequence). The CDR3 DNA reads TGTGCCAGCAGCCAAGGATTGGGGGGGTTCCACTTT. Translating gives CASSQGLGGFHF.

CDR3 nucleotides: TGTGCCAGTAGTACGGACAGGGATATTTCATATGGCTACACCTTC. It translates to CASSTDRDISYGYTF. V is TRBV19 and J is TRBJ1-2; 8 nucleotides line up with TRBD1. The junction had 9 bases not matched to a gene; V was cut back by 4 bases and J by 5 bases. The CDR3 covers 15 residues. CDR1 is LNHDA, CDR2 SQIVND, per germline (reference sequence).